Here is one T cell receptor beta chain with its context. The length of the CDR3 is 13 residues. Trimming took off 4 bases at V and 4 bases at J, with 8 bases between the two ends. Germline CDR1 reads SGHTA; CDR2 reads FQGNSA. This sample was taken from a study of immune characterization of retroperitoneal liposarcoma. MiXCR was run by TCRdb on the PCR reads, yielding one entry per CDR3 protein. The table has more than 9,000 distinct CDR3 sequences, under 35% seen once; the top ten hold roughly 8%. This chain links TRBV7-2 with TRBJ1-5; no clear D. Specimen: tumor tissue. The receptor comes from a male donor with retroperitoneal liposarcoma. Here the CDR3 reads CASSSDRNQPQHF. CDR3 nucleotides: TGTGCCAGCAGCTCGGATCGAAATCAGCCCCAGCATTTT.